This is a list of T cell receptor beta chains from one sample in a study of OX40 agonist ivuxolimab in advanced cancers. Assay: immunoSEQ multiplex PCR; the TCRdb copy retains only in-frame clones and omits some. The sample gives approximately 82,000 clones, roughly 90% of which show up once; about 9.1% is in the top ten. The sequencing used CD4+ or CD8+ T cells sorted from blood, collected in a trial of the OX40 agonist ivuxolimab. These receptor sequences come from an adult with an advanced solid tumor such as melanoma, head and neck, liver or kidney cancer. Both conserved end residues are part of each CDR3. The D gene is left open where the match is weak. Rows give clone size only sometimes, using once, few, many, or a class for an expanded clone.

>.|TRBJ1-1|TRBV6-4|.
TGTGCCAGCAGTGAATGGGGTATGAACACTGAAGCTTTCTTT
CASSEWGMNTEAFF
>.|TRBJ2-4|TRBV13|.
TGTGCCAGCAGCTTAGTGAACGATTTCAGCGCCAAAAACATTCAGTACTTC
CASSLVNDFSAKNIQYF
>.|TRBJ1-1|TRBV29-1|.
TGCAGCGTTGTGATTGAGTCTCAAGGTAGAACTTTCTTT
CSVVIESQGRTFF
>TRBD2|TRBJ2-7|TRBV6-1|.
TGTGCCAGCAGTGTTGCGGGAGAAGGGTGGGAGCAGTACTTC
CASSVAGEGWEQYF
>.|TRBJ2-3|TRBV11-2|.
TGTGCCAGCAGCTTTAAAGGACAGTTCACAGATACGCAGTATTTT
CASSFKGQFTDTQYF
>.|TRBJ1-5|TRBV6-5|few
TGTGCCAGCAGTTCCCGGGAGGCCAGGAGCAATCAGCCCCAGCATTTT
CASSSREARSNQPQHF
>TRBD1|TRBJ2-5|TRBV6-1|.
TGTGCCAGCAGGGACAGGGGGCGGGAGGAGACCCAGTACTTC
CASRDRGREETQYF
>TRBD1|TRBJ2-7|TRBV4-2|.
TGTGCCAGCAGCCAAGAGGACAGGGGTTTGAACGAGCAGTACTTC
CASSQEDRGLNEQYF
>.|TRBJ2-3|TRBV28|once
TGTGCCAGCACCGGACCGGGAAAGGATACGCGGTATTTT
CASTGPGKDTRYF
>.|TRBJ2-3|TRBV7-6|once
TGTGCCAGCAGCTTAGTACGGGGGACAGATACGCAGTATTTT
CASSLVRGTDTQYF
>TRBD2|TRBJ2-1|TRBV14|.
TGTGCCAGCAGCCCCCTAGGCCCGGGGGCGCGGGGGGGCCCAGGTATTTCGAATGAGCAGTTCTTC
CASSPLGPGARGGPGISNEQFF
>.|TRBJ1-5|TRBV28|.
TGTGCCAGCAGGGTCGGGCTTCAGCCCCAGCATTTT
CASRVGLQPQHF
>TRBD1|TRBJ2-1|TRBV19|.
TGTGCCAGTAGTATAGATGGGGCAGGGGGCGCCTACAATGAGCAGTTCTTC
CASSIDGAGGAYNEQFF
>TRBD2|TRBJ2-1|TRBV28|once
TGTGCCAGCAGTTCATATTTGGGAAGCGGGAGGGCCCATAATGAGCAGTTCTTC
CASSSYLGSGRAHNEQFF
>.|TRBJ2-3|TRBV6-5|.
TGTGCCAGCAGTTACTCATCGGAGCTCTATACGCAGTATTTT
CASSYSSELYTQYF
>TRBD1|TRBJ2-7|TRBV6-6|.
TGTGCCAGCAGCCGCCTTACCGCCAGGGGGCGAGAGCAGTACTTC
CASSRLTARGREQYF
>.|TRBJ2-1|TRBV12-5|.
TGTGCTAGTGGCAACAGCTGGGAGCAGTTCTTC
CASGNSWEQFF
>TRBD1|TRBJ2-2|TRBV7-9|.
TGTGCCAGCACCGCTCCCCCGACAGGGGGCCAGACCGGGGAGCTGTTTTTT
CASTAPPTGGQTGELFF
>TRBD2|TRBJ2-7|TRBV28|.
TGTGCCAGCAGTTCCGGGACTAGCGGGAGGGCCTACGAGCAGTACTTC
CASSSGTSGRAYEQYF
>TRBD2|TRBJ2-7|TRBV6-8|.
TGTGCCAGCAGTCCAAGGACTAGGAGCTACGAGCAGTACTTC
CASSPRTRSYEQYF
>TRBD1|TRBJ2-5|TRBV7-9|once
TGTGCCAGCAGCTTAATATCGACAGGGGGCGTAAAAGGGGAGACCCAGTACTTC
CASSLISTGGVKGETQYF
>.|TRBJ2-1|TRBV5-1|.
TGCGCCAGTCCCTGGGCTAAGCAGTTCTTC
CASPWAKQFF
>TRBD1|TRBJ2-3|TRBV25-1|.
TGTGCCAGCAGTGAATTGGGCAGGGGGCTGTCAGATACGCAGTATTTT
CASSELGRGLSDTQYF
>.|TRBJ1-2|TRBV7-9|.
TGTGCCAGCAGCTTAAATCTGGTCTATTATGGCTACACCTTC
CASSLNLVYYGYTF
>.|TRBJ1-2|TRBV29-1|once
TGCAGCGTTGGCTCCAGCTATGGCTACACCTTC
CSVGSSYGYTF
>.|TRBJ2-7|TRBV15|.
TGTGCCACCAGCCGTGACGGGGGAAGAAGCTCCTACGAGCAGTACTTC
CATSRDGGRSSYEQYF
>TRBD2|TRBJ2-7|TRBV5-4|.
TGTGCCAGCAGCTTGGGGAGCGGGGTAGCCTACGAGCAGTACTTC
CASSLGSGVAYEQYF
>.|TRBJ2-5|TRBV5-1|.
TGCGCCAGCAGCCGAGGGATGGGGGAGACCCAGTACTTC
CASSRGMGETQYF
>TRBD2|TRBJ2-5|TRBV10-3|.
TGTGCCATCGGGACCTTGACTAGCGGGGGGGTTGAGACCCAGTACTTC
CAIGTLTSGGVETQYF
>.|TRBJ2-7|TRBV6-1|few
TGTGCCAGCAGGTCTGGGGGCAAGGAGGAGCAGTACTTC
CASRSGGKEEQYF
>.|TRBJ1-1|TRBV5-1|.
TGCGCCAGCAGCTCTGGAGTGGGGGCCCTGAACACTGAAGCTTTCTTT
CASSSGVGALNTEAFF
>TRBD1|TRBJ1-4|TRBV7-9|.
TGTGCCAGCAGCCGGGACAGGGCGCTAACTAATGAAAAACTGTTTTTT
CASSRDRALTNEKLFF
>.|TRBJ1-1|TRBV7-9|.
TGTGCCAGCAGCTTTAAGGCTAACACTGAAGCTTTCTTT
CASSFKANTEAFF
>TRBD2|TRBJ2-2|TRBV2|.
TGTGCCAGCAAGGGGACTAGCGGGAGGTCCGGGGAGCTGTTTTTT
CASKGTSGRSGELFF
>TRBD2|TRBJ2-3|TRBV7-2|.
TGTGCCAGCAGCCCCTCTAGCGGGAGGCTGTATTTT
CASSPSSGRLYF
>.|TRBJ2-7|TRBV5-4|.
TGTGCCAGCAGACGAGACAGCTCCTACGAGCAGTACTTC
CASRRDSSYEQYF
>TRBD1|TRBJ1-6|TRBV28|.
TGTGCCAGCGGACAGGGGATTGAGCCCCTCCACTTT
CASGQGIEPLHF
>TRBD1|TRBJ1-1|TRBV2|.
TGTGCCAGCAGTGATCGCGGCAACAGGGGGAAGGAAGCTTTCTTT
CASSDRGNRGKEAFF
>TRBD1|TRBJ1-4|TRBV5-1|.
TGCGCCAGCAGCCCGGGCCAGGGGGTTGCCACTGAAAAACTGTTTTTT
CASSPGQGVATEKLFF
>TRBD2|TRBJ2-6|TRBV28|.
TGTGCCAGCAGGGGGAGGGCTGGGGCCAACGTCCTGACTTTC
CASRGRAGANVLTF
>TRBD1|TRBJ2-3|TRBV5-1|.
TGCGCCAGCTTCCCAACAGGGGGCGGCCCAAAGGGGTTCACAGATACGCAGTATTTT
CASFPTGGGPKGFTDTQYF
>.|TRBJ2-6|TRBV6-6|.
TGTGCCAGCAGTTACAGGGGATCTGGGGCCAACGTCCTGACTTTC
CASSYRGSGANVLTF
>.|TRBJ2-7|TRBV27|.
TGTGCCAGCAGTTTATCCTGGAGTGGCGGGCAGTACTTC
CASSLSWSGGQYF
>.|TRBJ1-5|TRBV18|few
TGTGCCAGCTCGCCACGCCAGAACAATCAGCCCCAGCATTTT
CASSPRQNNQPQHF
>TRBD2|TRBJ2-1|TRBV6-6|.
TGTGCCAGCAGTTACGCAGCGGGGGGGCCCAACAATGAGCAGTTCTTC
CASSYAAGGPNNEQFF